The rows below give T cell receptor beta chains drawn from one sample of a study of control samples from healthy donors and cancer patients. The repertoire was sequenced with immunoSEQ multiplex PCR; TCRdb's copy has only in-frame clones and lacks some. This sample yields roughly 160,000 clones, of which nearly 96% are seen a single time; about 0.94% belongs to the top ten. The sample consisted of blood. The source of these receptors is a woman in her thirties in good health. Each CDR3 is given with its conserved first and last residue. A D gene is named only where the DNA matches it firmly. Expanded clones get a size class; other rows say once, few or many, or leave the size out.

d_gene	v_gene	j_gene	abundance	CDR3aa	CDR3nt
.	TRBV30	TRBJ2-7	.	CAWNQGFSYEQYF	TGTGCCTGGAATCAGGGTTTCTCCTACGAGCAGTACTTC
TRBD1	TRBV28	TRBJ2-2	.	CASSFRQGITGELFF	TGTGCCAGCAGTTTCCGACAGGGCATCACCGGGGAGCTGTTTTTT
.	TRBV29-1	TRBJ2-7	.	CSVEQGYEQYF	TGCAGCGTTGAGCAGGGGTACGAGCAGTACTTC
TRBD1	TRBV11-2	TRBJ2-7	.	CASSFGDSLYEQYF	TGTGCCAGCAGCTTTGGGGACAGCCTCTACGAGCAGTACTTC
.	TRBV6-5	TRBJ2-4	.	CASSPAGQTQYF	TGTGCCAGCAGCCCGGCGGGACAGACTCAGTACTTC
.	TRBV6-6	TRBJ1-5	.	CASIQDHGLQPQHF	TGTGCCAGCATCCAAGATCATGGGCTCCAGCCCCAGCATTTT
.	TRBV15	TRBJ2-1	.	CATSRGGGPYNEQFF	TGTGCCACCAGCAGAGGGGGAGGACCCTACAATGAGCAGTTCTTC
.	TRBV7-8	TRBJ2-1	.	CASSPTNLANSYNEQFF	TGTGCCAGCAGCCCGACGAACCTAGCAAACTCCTACAATGAGCAGTTCTTC
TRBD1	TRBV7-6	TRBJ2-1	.	CASSQGTGQAYNEQFF	TGTGCCAGCAGCCAAGGGACAGGGCAGGCCTACAATGAGCAGTTCTTC
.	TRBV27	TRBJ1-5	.	CASSTGTLNQPQHF	TGTGCCAGCAGCACCGGGACACTCAATCAGCCCCAGCATTTT
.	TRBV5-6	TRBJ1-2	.	CASSLVWGSGYTF	TGTGCCAGCAGCTTGGTTTGGGGGTCTGGCTACACCTTC
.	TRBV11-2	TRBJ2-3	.	CASRLILGADTQYF	TGTGCCAGCAGACTCATCCTGGGGGCAGATACGCAGTATTTT
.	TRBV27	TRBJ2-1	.	CASSGGTAGLDEQFF	TGTGCCAGCAGTGGTGGGACTGCAGGATTGGATGAGCAGTTCTTC
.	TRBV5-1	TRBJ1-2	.	CASSPTASNYGYTF	TGCGCCAGCAGCCCGACAGCGTCTAACTATGGCTACACCTTC
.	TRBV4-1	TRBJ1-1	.	CASSQEGPEGAEAFF	TGCGCCAGCAGCCAAGAAGGACCGGAGGGGGCTGAAGCTTTCTTT
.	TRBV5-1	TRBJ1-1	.	CASSPGVGAEAFF	TGCGCCAGCAGCCCGGGGGTGGGGGCTGAAGCTTTCTTT
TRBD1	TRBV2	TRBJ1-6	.	CASKVDRGNSPLHF	TGTGCCAGCAAGGTGGACAGGGGAAATTCACCCCTCCACTTT
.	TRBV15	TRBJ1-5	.	CATSRDKGNQPQHF	TGTGCCACCAGCAGAGATAAGGGCAATCAGCCCCAGCATTTT
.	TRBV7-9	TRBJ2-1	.	CASSPPGDYNEQFF	TGTGCCAGCAGCCCCCCCGGAGATTACAATGAGCAGTTCTTC
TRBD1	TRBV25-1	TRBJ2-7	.	CASGQGYEQYF	TGTGCCAGCGGACAGGGCTACGAGCAGTACTTC
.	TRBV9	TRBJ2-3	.	CASSVVGTPTDTQYF	TGTGCCAGCAGCGTAGTGGGGACACCCACAGATACGCAGTATTTT
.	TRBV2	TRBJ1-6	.	CASSVEYPIHF	TGTGCCAGCAGTGTGGAATACCCTATCCACTTT
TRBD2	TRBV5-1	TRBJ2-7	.	CASSWSGGNEQYF	TGCGCCAGCAGCTGGAGCGGGGGGAACGAGCAGTACTTC
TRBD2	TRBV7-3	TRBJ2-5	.	CASSISGTTQETQYF	TGTGCCAGCAGCATTTCCGGGACTACCCAAGAGACCCAGTACTTC
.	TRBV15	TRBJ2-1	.	CATSRDRWGAVGDEQFF	TGTGCCACCAGCAGAGATCGGTGGGGGGCGGTTGGGGATGAGCAGTTCTTC
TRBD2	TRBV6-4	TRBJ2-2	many	CASSPVAGDTGELFF	TGTGCCAGCAGTCCCGTAGCGGGTGACACCGGGGAGCTGTTTTTT
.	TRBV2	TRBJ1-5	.	CASSEEGDSNQPQHF	TGTGCCAGCAGTGAAGAAGGGGACAGCAATCAGCCCCAGCATTTT
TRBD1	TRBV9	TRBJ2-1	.	CASSVGTGGPSEQFF	TGTGCCAGCAGCGTGGGGACAGGTGGACCTAGTGAGCAGTTCTTC
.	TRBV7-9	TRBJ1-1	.	CASSSRAEGAEAFF	TGTGCCAGCAGCTCCCGTGCGGAGGGTGCTGAAGCTTTCTTT
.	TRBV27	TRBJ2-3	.	CASSSVRRTDTQYF	TGTGCCAGCAGTTCGGTGCGCCGGACAGATACGCAGTATTTT
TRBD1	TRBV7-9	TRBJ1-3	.	CASSLGQGSGNTIYF	TGTGCCAGCAGCCTTGGACAGGGCTCTGGAAACACCATATATTTT
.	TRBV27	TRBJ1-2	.	CASSRLDGSNYGYTF	TGTGCCAGCAGCCGCCTGGACGGCTCTAACTATGGCTACACCTTC
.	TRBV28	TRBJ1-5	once	CASSWSNQPQHF	TGTGCCAGCAGTTGGAGCAATCAGCCCCAGCATTTT
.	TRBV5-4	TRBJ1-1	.	CASSLGLAPAFF	TGTGCCAGCAGCTTGGGGCTGGCCCCAGCTTTCTTT
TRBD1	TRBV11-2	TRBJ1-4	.	CASSRDRTNEKLFF	TGTGCCAGCAGCCGGGACAGGACTAATGAAAAACTGTTTTTT
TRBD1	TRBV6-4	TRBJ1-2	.	CASSGGQGETDGYTF	TGTGCCAGCAGTGGGGGACAGGGTGAAACAGATGGCTACACCTTC